Sequencing of this T cell receptor beta chain was carried out in a study of tumor-infiltrating lymphocytes in primary liver carcinoma. Study information: Primary liver carcinoma, confirmed by histopathology, was surgically resected. Staging of the tumors gave T1-T3 N0M0, with widths of roughly 4 to 10 cm.

The study, taken as a whole, reports: Tumor top-250-clone fractions significantly exceeded those of blood (p = 0.039). Tumor-adjacent and tumor-blood pairs shared a smaller degree of overlap than tumor region pairs.

Unsorted whole blood yielded the blood RNA, and germline DNA was also extracted. The investigators made TCR beta cDNA from about 0.45 ug total RNA, using a constant-region primer. A slightly modified ARM-PCR protocol with three nested multiplex PCR rounds produced these TCR beta libraries. The study ran its first two PCR rounds for approximately 10 cycles each, using TRBV1-TRBV30 forward primers and a C-beta reverse primer. TCRdb called the multiplex PCR reads again in MiXCR, with one record for every CDR3 protein. The sample consists of hundreds of thousands of distinct CDR3 sequences, 65% of them appearing once. The germline CDR1 and CDR2 sequences are SGHVS and FQNEAQ. The CDR3 consists of 13 residues. Points on this clonotype: Its antigen is currently unknown. Being one base from a much bigger clone, this may be a read error.

This TCR came from a man aged 35-49 years with primary liver carcinoma and hepatitis B virus infection. The V and J genes are TRBV7-8 and TRBJ1-5; tentative D call: TRBD1 (6 bases). Sequencing was carried out using peripheral blood. The CDR3 DNA sequence: TGTACCAGCAGCGTGGACAGAAATCAGCCCCAGCATTTT. Translation gives CTSSVDRNQPQHF.